The sequence of this TCR beta chain was determined in a study of cytomegalovirus exposure and HLA in healthy donors. CDR3 size: 14 residues. CDR1 and CDR2 (germline): MGHRA, YSYEKL. This PCR relied on a set of 60 Vbeta primers and 13 Jbeta primers. Sequenced by immunoSEQ multiplex PCR; TCRdb stores in-frame clones only, minus some. The table lists 100,000 or so clones, about 81% of them singletons. Whereas donors were nominally healthy upon sampling, unrecorded immune exposures were probable. Points on this clone: Its antigen remains unknown. A junction boundary mismatches the germline segment, possibly from a read error. The same CDR3 arises from other DNA sequences in this sample as well.

Overall study findings and caveats: Common viral pathogens seemed to be connected with several of the most significant clusters, according to a later analysis. A later analysis associated 15,000 or so TCR beta sequences with HLA alleles at a 0.05 false discovery rate.

The chain joins TRBV4-1 to TRBJ1-1; possible D gene TRBD1, 5 bases. Material: PBMCs. The source is a man in his forties or fifties in good health and CMV-seronegative. The CDR3 sequence is CASSQVTGSTEAFF. Here the CDR3 DNA reads TGCGCCAGCAGCCAAGTCACAGGTTCCACTGAAGCCTTCTTT.